The 27 T cell receptor beta chains given below trace back to one sample, sequenced in a study of blood T cell repertoires in COVID-19 (dated by TCRdb to the early 2020s). The protocol used for the library was the immunoSEQ multiplex PCR assay. Entries here come from immuneACCESS through TCRdb and include only in-frame sequences with V and J called. Some clones fail to appear in such tables; in the studies checked, an unresolved V gene covers under half of the shortfall, and the cause of the remainder is unknown. This sample gives 150,000 to 200,000 clones in total; around nine tenths of them show up just once. Of the sample, over 3.5% is held by the ten largest clones. Input material: peripheral blood. These receptors originate from a man between 18 and 35 years old with active or convalescent COVID-19.

The chain is built from TRBV19 and TRBJ1-1; 7 bases are a match to TRBD1. V shed 5 bases, J shed 1 base, and the junction held 7 bases outside the gene matches. From germline, CDR1 is LNHDA and CDR2 SQIVND (reference sequence). There are 15 residues in the CDR3. The CDR3 spells CASSPHGTANTEAFF. CDR3 DNA: TGTGCCAGTAGTCCCCACGGGACAGCGAACACTGAAGCTTTCTTT. The variable domain in full, completed from reference TRBV19 and TRBJ1-1, reads DGGITQSPKYLFRKEGQNVTLSCEQNLNHDAMYWYRQDPGQGLRLIYYSQIVNDFQKGDIAEGYSVSREKKESFPLTVTSAQKNPTAFYLCASSPHGTANTEAFFGQGTRLTVV.

DNA of the CDR3: TGTGCCAGTAGTGTGACAGGGGATGACACTGAAGCTTTCTTT. This codes for CASSVTGDDTEAFF. V and J are TRBV19 and TRBJ1-1; 8 bases match TRBD1. With V trimmed by 5 bases and J by 3 bases, 5 bases remained unmatched. The V gene's germline CDR1 is LNHDA and CDR2 SQIVND (reference sequence). The CDR3 extends over 14 amino acids.

The rearrangement links TRBV6-1 to TRBJ2-1; TRBD2 is a possible D gene (6 bases). Trimming stripped 4 bases from V and 0 bases from J, with 13 bases between. Per the germline V gene, CDR1 is MNHNS and CDR2 is SASEGT. The CDR3 runs to 16 residues. The chain's CDR3 is CASSAAAGSSYNEQFF. In nucleotides, the CDR3 is TGTGCCAGCAGTGCGGCGGCGGGGAGCTCCTACAATGAGCAGTTCTTC.

This rearrangement joins TRBV27 to TRBJ2-7; weak D call: TRBD1 (6 bases). The CDR3 extends over 14 amino acids. V lost 6 bases, J lost 2 bases, and 14 bases lay in between. Germline V gene data show CDR1 as MNHEY and CDR2 as SMNVEV (reference sequence). This chain's CDR3 is CASSLQGSPYEQYF. The CDR3 DNA sequence: TGTGCCAGCAGCCTTCAGGGGTCCCCCTACGAGCAGTACTTC.

The rearrangement joins TRBV11-1 to TRBJ2-1; 8 bases agree with TRBD2. There are 15 residues in the CDR3. The ends lost 4 bases at V and 5 bases at J; junction bases unmatched: 7. CDR1 and CDR2 from the germline V gene are SGHAT and FQDESV (reference sequence). CDR3 loop: CASSSSGRTHNEQFF. CDR3 sequence (DNA): TGTGCCAGCAGCTCCAGCGGGAGAACCCACAATGAGCAGTTCTTC.

CDR3 sequence (DNA): TGTGCCACGGCCTTGGCGGGGGGGCGTGAGCAGTTCTTC. It encodes CATALAGGREQFF. The chain joins TRBV24-1 to TRBJ2-1; 9 bases align to TRBD2. Germline trimming cut 10 bases from V and 9 bases from J; bases unmatched to any gene: 9. This CDR3 spans 13 amino acids. Germline values: CDR1 KGHDR, CDR2 SFDVKD.

This clone was seen only a few times. The chain combines TRBV29-1 with TRBJ1-1, with D uncertain. The germline V gene encodes CDR1 SQVTM and CDR2 ANQGSEA. Trimming stripped 6 bases from V and 0 bases from J, with 11 bases between. This CDR3 contains 13 residues. The CDR3 here is CSVSGRMNTEAFF. The CDR3 DNA sequence: TGCAGCGTGTCGGGGAGGATGAACACTGAAGCTTTCTTT.

V is TRBV6-5 and J is TRBJ1-3, with TRBD1 identical over 7 bases. This CDR3 has 15 residues. V was pared by 6 bases and J by 0 bases, with 5 bases of the junction left unmatched. Germline V gene lookup returns CDR1 MNHEY and CDR2 SVGAGI. The CDR3 region has the DNA TGTGCCAGCAGGGCGACAGGGAGCTCTGGAAACACCATATATTTT. Protein product: CASRATGSSGNTIYF.

The rearrangement links TRBV7-9 to TRBJ1-5, with D tentatively TRBD1 (6 bases). Germline CDR1 and CDR2: SEHNR and FQNEAQ (reference sequence). The CDR3 has 12 amino acids. Trimming pared 7 bases from V and 6 bases from J, leaving 10 bases between. CDR3 coding DNA: TGTGCCAGCACCCAGGGGAGTCAGCCCCAGCATTTT. Amino acids: CASTQGSQPQHF.

Only a few counts were recorded for this clone. The chain links TRBV7-9 to TRBJ1-1; D unclear. The CDR3 sequence is 15 residues long. The V gene's germline CDR1 is SEHNR and CDR2 FQNEAQ (reference sequence). The V gene lost 1 base and the J gene lost 2 bases, with 11 bases spanning the gap. In nucleotides, the CDR3 is TGTGCCAGCAGCTTAGGACGGGAGTACAACACTGAAGCTTTCTTT. This codes for CASSLGREYNTEAFF.

The chain employs TRBV6-5 and TRBJ1-1, with 7 bases that match TRBD1. CDR3 length equals 13 residues. The V segment lost 8 bases and the J segment 2 bases; nucleotides outside the gene matches: 5. The V gene's germline CDR1 is MNHEY and CDR2 SVGAGI. The CDR3, as DNA: TGTGCCAGCCAAGGGACAGTCAACACTGAAGCTTTCTTT. This translates into CASQGTVNTEAFF.

The chain uses TRBV7-3 and TRBJ2-1; 8 nucleotides line up with TRBD1. Losses at the gene ends were 2 bases for V and 5 bases for J; bases not matched to a gene: 5. Per germline, CDR1 SGHTA and CDR2 FQGTGA. The CDR3 sequence is 15 residues long. CDR3 loop: CASSLGQGTNNEQFF. The DNA for the CDR3 is TGTGCCAGCAGCTTAGGACAGGGAACTAACAATGAGCAGTTCTTC.

The rearrangement links TRBV19 to TRBJ1-2; 7 positions agree with TRBD1. V shed 10 bases, J shed 4 bases, and the junction held 6 bases outside the gene matches. The CDR3 runs 12 residues. Looked up from germline, CDR1 is LNHDA and CDR2 is SQIVND (reference sequence). The CDR3 region has the DNA TGTGCCACTAGGGGGGACAGCTATGGCTACACCTTC. Its translation: CATRGDSYGYTF.

This chain uses TRBV18 with TRBJ1-2; 8 nucleotides align to TRBD1. V gave up 0 bases and J gave up 4 bases; unmatched junction bases: 10. This CDR3 region has 17 residues. CDR1 is KGHSH and CDR2 is LQKENI in the germline V gene. The CDR3 DNA is TGTGCCAGCTCACCACCGGGCAGGGGGCAAAGCAGCTATGGCTACACCTTC. This gives the protein CASSPPGRGQSSYGYTF.

This clone was recorded only once. The chain carries TRBV14 and TRBJ2-1; a weak D match, TRBD1 (6 bases). Germline loops: CDR1 SGHDN, CDR2 FVKESK. The germline V and J ends were trimmed by 3 bases and 6 bases, with 18 bases remaining between them. The CDR3 totals 16 residues. The CDR3 coding sequence is TGTGCCAGCAGCCACCTTACTGGGGGCACCTCCAATGAGCAGTTCTTC. This gives the protein CASSHLTGGTSNEQFF. The full variable domain, its missing parts supplied by reference TRBV14 and TRBJ2-1, is EAGVTQFPSHSVIEKGQTVTLRCDPISGHDNLYWYRRVMGKEIKFLLHFVKESKQDESGMPNNRFLAERTGGTYSTLKVQPAELEDSGVYFCASSHLTGGTSNEQFFGPGTRLTVL.

J is TRBJ2-1 and V is TRBV4-2; TRBD2 matches at 7 bases. V dropped 0 bases and J dropped 3; count of bases not matched to a gene: 5. Per the germline V gene, CDR1 is LGHNA and CDR2 is YNFKEQ. This CDR3 spans 16 amino acids. Here the CDR3 reads CASSQDPSGIYNEQFF. The CDR3 coding sequence is TGTGCCAGCAGCCAAGACCCTAGCGGAATCTACAATGAGCAGTTCTTC.

The chain employs TRBV7-9 and TRBJ2-7, with 16 bases aligning to TRBD2. Germline values: CDR1 SEHNR, CDR2 FQNEAQ (reference sequence). The CDR3 contains 15 residues. After removal of 7 bases from V and 4 bases from J, the junction contained 4 bases not matched to a gene. DNA of the CDR3: TGTGCCAGCACAGGGACTAGCGGGAGGGTTTACGAGCAGTACTTC. Its translation is CASTGTSGRVYEQYF.

This chain joins TRBV28 and TRBJ2-7; 7 nucleotides match TRBD2. The J segment lost 4 bases and the V segment lost 4 bases, leaving 4 bases of the junction unmatched. Germline CDR1 MDHEN, CDR2 SYDVKM. The CDR3 has 13 residues. The CDR3 loop reads CASSWSGTYEQYF. Here the CDR3 DNA reads TGTGCCAGCAGTTGGAGCGGGACTTACGAGCAGTACTTC.

The chain is built from TRBV6-6 and TRBJ1-4; a possible D gene is TRBD1 (5 bases). V lost 6 bases, J lost 6 bases, and 14 bases lay in between. The germline gives CDR1 MNHNY, CDR2 SVGAGI (reference sequence). CDR3 size: 14 residues. CDR3 nucleotides: TGTGCCAGCAGCACGAAATCGACAGATGAAAAACTGTTTTTT. Translating gives CASSTKSTDEKLFF.

The genes are TRBV30 and TRBJ2-7; tentatively, D is TRBD1 (6 bases). V lost 4 bases, J lost 0 bases, and 10 bases lay in between. This CDR3 region has 13 residues. Germline V gene lookup returns CDR1 GTSNPN and CDR2 SVGIG (reference sequence). The CDR3 is CAWNDRYSYEQYF. The CDR3 DNA reads TGTGCCTGGAATGACAGGTACTCCTACGAGCAGTACTTC.

The J gene is TRBJ2-1, the V gene TRBV12-5; 10 positions match TRBD1. CDR1 and CDR2 (germline): LGHNT, FRNRAP. V dropped 4 bases and J dropped 8; count of bases not matched to a gene: 5. This CDR3 region has 14 residues. The CDR3 coding sequence is TGTGCTAGTGGTTGGGGGACAGGGGTGGATGAGCAGTTCTTC. It codes for CASGWGTGVDEQFF.

The rearrangement links TRBV5-1 to TRBJ1-2; no firm D call. The length of the CDR3 is 12 residues. Germline V gene data show CDR1 as SGHRS and CDR2 as YFSETQ. Between the trimmed V and J ends, which lost 1 base and 6 bases, there was a span of 7 bases. The CDR3 here is CASSLSEHGYTF. The CDR3 nucleotides are TGCGCCAGCAGCTTGTCGGAGCATGGCTACACCTTC. Using reference TRBV5-1 and TRBJ1-2 for the parts outside the CDR3, the full variable domain is KAGVTQTPRYLIKTRGQQVTLSCSPISGHRSVSWYQQTPGQGLQFLFEYFSETQRNKGNFPGRFSGRQFSNSRSEMNVSTLELGDSALYLCASSLSEHGYTFGSGTRLTVV.

V gene TRBV18 combines with J gene TRBJ1-1; D may be TRBD1 (5 bases). Germline V CDR1 and CDR2: KGHSH, LQKENI. V lost 6 bases to trimming and J lost 1 base, with 9 bases between them. The CDR3 sequence is 13 residues long. The DNA of the CDR3 is TGTGCCAGCTCGTACGGGGGGAACACTGAAGCTTTCTTT. The encoded protein is CASSYGGNTEAFF.

The chain couples TRBV7-9 to TRBJ1-6, with D possibly matching TRBD1 (5 bases). Trimming left V 5 bases short and J 9 bases short, with 20 bases between. Germline CDR1 reads SEHNR; CDR2 reads FQNEAQ (reference sequence). The CDR3 has 16 amino acids. The CDR3 sequence: CASSLREGRKASPLHF. CDR3 DNA: TGTGCCAGCAGCCTAAGGGAGGGACGCAAAGCTTCACCCCTCCACTTT. Together with reference TRBV7-9 and TRBJ1-6, the CDR3 gives the full variable domain: DTGVSQNPRHKITKRGQNVTFRCDPISEHNRLYWYRQTLGQGPEFLTYFQNEAQLEKSRLLSDRFSAERPKGSFSTLEIQRTEQGDSAMYLCASSLREGRKASPLHFGNGTRLTVT.

The chain recombines TRBV19 with TRBJ1-5, with D tentatively TRBD1 (6 bases). In germline, CDR1 is LNHDA, CDR2 SQIVND (reference sequence). This CDR3 comprises 14 residues. V was shortened by 3 bases and J by 2 bases, with 8 bases between the two germline ends. In nucleotides, the CDR3 is TGTGCCAGTAGTATGGACAGCCGCAATCAGCCCCAGCATTTT. Amino acids: CASSMDSRNQPQHF.

The chain recombines TRBV7-8 with TRBJ1-1; 9 bases are shared with TRBD1. This CDR3 has 17 amino acids. Trimming removed 1 base from V and 4 bases from J; junction bases left unmatched: 10. CDR1 and CDR2 (germline): SGHVS, FQNEAQ. CDR3 DNA sequence: TGTGCCAGCAGCTTAGGAACCGGGACAGGGAAAGGCACTGAAGCTTTCTTT. It yields the protein CASSLGTGTGKGTEAFF.

This chain joins TRBV19 and TRBJ2-3; TRBD1 aligns across 9 bases. The CDR3 totals 15 residues. The germline gives CDR1 LNHDA, CDR2 SQIVND (reference sequence). The ends lost 7 bases at V and 2 bases at J; junction bases unmatched: 7. The CDR3 DNA sequence: TGTGCCAGTAATGACAGGGGGTCTCCCACAGATACGCAGTATTTT. This sequence encodes CASNDRGSPTDTQYF.